The 7 T cell receptor beta chains given below trace back to one sample, sequenced in a study of naive and memory T cell subsets. Two oligonucleotides, mixed equimolar, formed the beta constant-region primer covering TRBC1 and TRBC2. One entry per CDR3 protein results from TCRdb running MiXCR on the UMI-ligation and nested PCR reads. In the table there are roughly 98,000 distinct CDR3 sequences, 6% to 7.5% of which are singletons. Sequences were obtained from central memory CD4+ T cells from blood. These receptors all stem from a human donor in good health.

In its sample, this clonotype was seen many times. Written as DNA, the CDR3 is TGCAGCTCAAGAGGGACAGATACGCAGTATTTT. This sequence encodes CSSRGTDTQYF. J is TRBJ2-3 and V is TRBV29-1; D might be TRBD2 (5 bases). The CDR3 extends over 11 amino acids. V lost 8 bases to trimming and J lost 3 bases, with 9 bases between them. Germline V lookup: CDR1 SQVTM, CDR2 ANQGSEA.

This clonotype showed up many times. V usage is TRBV20-1 and J usage is TRBJ1-5; maybe TRBD1 (5 bases). Per the germline V gene, CDR1 is DFQATT and CDR2 is SNEGSKA (reference sequence). The V end lost 6 bases, the J end lost 7 bases, and 28 bases lay between the germline ends. The CDR3 extends over 17 amino acids. CDR3 region: CSARTAVGRQGGQPQHF. CDR3 nucleotides: TGCAGTGCCCGGACTGCGGTAGGGCGGCAGGGTGGCCAGCCCCAGCATTTT.

The V gene is TRBV7-2, the J gene TRBJ1-6, with D uncertain. This CDR3 comprises 12 residues. Germline assignment: CDR1 SGHTA and CDR2 FQGNSA. Trimming pared 2 bases from V and 10 bases from J, leaving 6 bases between. The CDR3 spells CASSLSRSPLHF. As DNA, the CDR3 is TGTGCCAGCAGCTTAAGTAGGTCACCCCTCCACTTT.

This clonotype was detected many times. The chain uses TRBV18 and TRBJ2-4; D remains ambiguous. The CDR3 loop spans 15 amino acids. Deletions cut 5 bases from V and 9 bases from J, with 20 bases between. The V gene's germline CDR1 is KGHSH and CDR2 LQKENI. This chain's CDR3 is CASSENPIPKGIQYF. CDR3 bases: TGTGCCAGCTCAGAGAACCCCATTCCTAAAGGCATTCAGTACTTC.

This clonotype showed up many times. V is TRBV7-9 and J is TRBJ2-2; TRBD2 matches at 9 bases. CDR3 length equals 17 residues. After removal of 5 bases from V and 7 bases from J, the junction contained 14 bases not matched to a gene. Germline loops: CDR1 SEHNR, CDR2 FQNEAQ (reference sequence). The CDR3 sequence is CASSNTAGGHWGGELFF. CDR3 nucleotide sequence: TGTGCCAGCAGCAATACAGCGGGAGGACACTGGGGCGGGGAGCTGTTTTTT.

The rearrangement uses TRBV11-2 and TRBJ2-7; D is possibly TRBD1 (5 bases). Trimming took 5 bases from V and 2 from J, leaving 13 bases between them. CDR1 and CDR2 from the germline V gene are SGHAT and FQNNGV. The CDR3 totals 14 residues. The CDR3 nucleotides read TGTGCCAGCAGCCCCGACCGACAGACCTACGAGCAGTACTTC. Its translation: CASSPDRQTYEQYF.

This clonotype appeared many times. The V gene is TRBV27, the J gene TRBJ1-5; TRBD1 aligns across 9 bases. The V gene's germline CDR1 is MNHEY and CDR2 SMNVEV (reference sequence). V lost 1 base and J lost 4; bases outside the gene matches: 5. The CDR3 extends over 16 amino acids. The CDR3 DNA sequence: TGTGCCAGCAGTTTATATGCGACAGGGGGGAATCAGCCCCAGCATTTT. It specifies CASSLYATGGNQPQHF.